A selection of T cell receptor beta chains follows, all from one sample in a study of T cell changes during pregnancy in multiple sclerosis. Only in-frame clones appear in the TCRdb table, and some are missing; sequencing was by immunoSEQ multiplex PCR. This sample has around 56,000 clones, with about 89% found just once. The sample was peripheral blood, taken after pregnancy. Receptor source: a female donor with multiple sclerosis, enrolled in a pregnancy study. The CDR3 runs from the conserved cysteine through the conserved F or W. A D gene is named only where the DNA matches it firmly. Some rows mark clone size as missing; the rest say once, few, many or name a class of expanded clone.

D gene	V gene	J gene	clone size	CDR3 protein	CDR3 DNA
TRBD2	TRBV6-1	TRBJ2-3	NA	CASSDANSGGADTQYF	TGTGCCAGCAGTGATGCGAACTCCGGGGGGGCCGATACGCAGTATTTT
NA	TRBV19	TRBJ1-1	NA	CATKEGTLLSNTEAFF	TGTGCCACTAAGGAGGGGACCCTGTTGTCGAACACTGAAGCTTTCTTT
NA	TRBV2	TRBJ1-6	NA	CASRPGTSSYNSPLHF	TGTGCCAGCAGACCCGGGACAAGCTCCTATAATTCACCCCTCCACTTT
TRBD1	TRBV7-2	TRBJ1-1	NA	CASSFWVQGAAFF	TGTGCCAGCAGCTTTTGGGTACAGGGGGCAGCTTTCTTT
NA	TRBV28	TRBJ1-2	NA	CASSFQGKIYGYTF	TGTGCCAGCAGTTTTCAGGGAAAAATATATGGCTACACCTTC
TRBD1	TRBV28	TRBJ2-3	NA	CASSLGDSLTDTQYF	TGTGCCAGCAGTTTAGGGGACAGTCTCACAGATACGCAGTATTTT
NA	TRBV6-6	TRBJ1-1	once	CASSYYPQTEAFF	TGTGCCAGCAGTTATTACCCCCAGACTGAAGCTTTCTTT
TRBD1	TRBV19	TRBJ1-1	NA	CASSYNPGGANTEAFF	TGTGCCAGTAGTTATAACCCAGGGGGCGCGAACACTGAAGCTTTCTTT
TRBD1	TRBV5-6	TRBJ2-7	NA	CASSLGQGIYEQYF	TGTGCCAGCAGCTTGGGACAGGGAATCTACGAGCAGTACTTC
NA	TRBV7-8	TRBJ1-1	NA	CASSLEGVENTEAFF	TGTGCCAGCAGCTTAGAAGGGGTAGAGAACACTGAAGCTTTCTTT
NA	TRBV5-6	TRBJ1-3	NA	CASSLDAEMLGNTIYF	TGTGCCAGCAGCTTGGATGCAGAAATGCTCGGAAACACCATATATTTT
NA	TRBV2	TRBJ1-5	few	CASLQDSNQPQHF	TGTGCCAGCCTTCAGGATAGCAATCAGCCCCAGCATTTT
NA	TRBV30	TRBJ1-6	once	CAWSVGGLGGSPLHF	TGTGCCTGGAGTGTGGGGGGATTAGGTGGATCACCCCTCCACTTT
TRBD1	TRBV30	TRBJ1-5	NA	CAWSGQGDQPQHF	TGTGCCTGGAGCGGCCAGGGGGACCAGCCCCAGCATTTT
TRBD1	TRBV19	TRBJ1-5	NA	CASTRGQSSNQPQHF	TGTGCCAGTACCCGGGGACAGAGTAGCAATCAGCCCCAGCATTTT
NA	TRBV19	TRBJ1-5	NA	CASSQQNSNQPQHF	TGTGCCAGTAGCCAACAGAATAGCAATCAGCCCCAGCATTTT
TRBD1	TRBV19	TRBJ2-1	NA	CASSVLTGTAYNEQFF	TGTGCCAGTAGTGTCCTAACCGGGACAGCCTACAATGAGCAGTTCTTC
TRBD1	TRBV2	TRBJ2-1	NA	CANSRKGQGFSEQFF	TGTGCCAACTCGAGAAAGGGACAGGGGTTTAGTGAGCAGTTCTTC
NA	TRBV6-1	TRBJ2-4	NA	CASSENLPPGVKNIQYF	TGTGCCAGCAGTGAAAATCTTCCCCCGGGGGTCAAAAACATTCAGTACTTC
TRBD1	TRBV7-3	TRBJ2-3	NA	CASAKGANTQYF	TGTGCCTCCGCTAAGGGGGCGAATACGCAGTATTTT
NA	TRBV7-9	TRBJ2-3	NA	CASSPALTSFPQYF	TGTGCCAGCAGCCCCGCCCTGACTTCCTTTCCGCAGTATTTT
TRBD2	TRBV7-3	TRBJ2-1	NA	CASSPQRGGQGEQFF	TGTGCCAGCAGCCCGCAGCGGGGGGGCCAAGGTGAGCAGTTCTTC
NA	TRBV5-1	TRBJ2-7	NA	CASSIRTVSEQYF	TGCGCCAGCAGCATCCGGACAGTCAGCGAGCAGTACTTC
TRBD1	TRBV6-1	TRBJ1-1	NA	CASSSTGSNTEAFF	TGTGCCAGCAGCTCGACAGGGTCGAACACTGAAGCTTTCTTT
NA	TRBV7-8	TRBJ1-2	NA	CASSLRTENYGYTF	TGTGCCAGCAGCTTAAGGACAGAGAACTATGGCTACACCTTC
NA	TRBV7-3	TRBJ1-1	NA	CAVHRDGTEAFF	TGTGCCGTCCACAGGGATGGGACTGAAGCTTTCTTT
NA	TRBV7-9	TRBJ1-2	NA	CASKGPGGYGYTF	TGTGCCAGCAAGGGACCCGGGGGGTATGGCTACACCTTC
NA	TRBV2	TRBJ2-1	NA	CASSVYGEDEQFF	TGTGCCAGCAGTGTATACGGGGAGGATGAGCAGTTCTTC
TRBD1	TRBV5-6	TRBJ1-1	NA	CASSLGGTAGNTEAFF	TGTGCCAGCAGCTTGGGCGGGACAGCCGGCAACACTGAAGCTTTCTTT
TRBD2	TRBV4-3	TRBJ2-3	NA	CASSQNPPGAGNTDTQYF	TGCGCCAGCAGCCAAAACCCACCTGGAGCGGGGAACACAGATACGCAGTATTTT
NA	TRBV6-6	TRBJ2-7	NA	CASSSRLGALYEQYF	TGTGCCAGCAGCTCCCGCTTGGGGGCACTCTACGAGCAGTACTTC
TRBD2	TRBV30	TRBJ2-1	NA	CAWSVLAGFNEQFF	TGTGCCTGGAGTGTACTAGCGGGGTTCAATGAGCAGTTCTTC
NA	TRBV7-9	TRBJ2-3	NA	CASSPRDLTDTQYF	TGTGCCAGCAGCCCCCGGGACTTGACAGATACGCAGTATTTT
NA	TRBV5-1	TRBJ2-5	NA	CASSPVAVEETQYF	TGCGCCAGCAGCCCCGTGGCGGTGGAAGAGACCCAGTACTTC
NA	TRBV19	TRBJ1-5	NA	CASSITDFSNQPQHF	TGTGCCAGTAGTATAACAGATTTTAGCAATCAGCCCCAGCATTTT
NA	TRBV7-2	TRBJ2-1	NA	CASSLVMTSREQFF	TGTGCCAGCAGCTTAGTGATGACTTCGCGGGAGCAGTTCTTC
NA	TRBV19	TRBJ1-6	NA	CATTDSLYSPLHF	TGTGCCACTACGGACAGCCTTTATTCACCCCTCCACTTT
TRBD2	TRBV7-9	TRBJ2-2	NA	CASSSKSGGASGELFF	TGTGCCAGCAGCTCTAAGAGCGGGGGGGCCTCCGGGGAGCTGTTTTTT
TRBD1	TRBV29-1	TRBJ2-3	NA	CSVVGTGGTDTQYF	TGCAGCGTTGTTGGGACAGGAGGCACAGATACGCAGTATTTT
NA	TRBV14	TRBJ1-1	NA	CASSPGVNTEAFF	TGTGCCAGCAGCCCCGGGGTGAACACTGAAGCTTTCTTT
TRBD2	TRBV4-2	TRBJ2-5	medium-sized	CASSQERGGQETQYF	TGTGCCAGCAGCCAAGAACGGGGGGGCCAAGAGACCCAGTACTTC
NA	TRBV6-6	TRBJ1-5	NA	CASSSWQGGGNQPQHF	TGTGCCAGCAGTTCTTGGCAGGGCGGTGGCAATCAGCCCCAGCATTTT
NA	TRBV10-3	TRBJ2-1	NA	CAISETGTGRNEQFF	TGTGCCATCAGTGAGACGGGTACAGGGCGCAATGAGCAGTTCTTC
NA	TRBV10-2	TRBJ1-2	NA	CASSESGVQGYTF	TGCGCCAGCAGTGAGTCAGGGGTGCAGGGCTACACCTTC
NA	TRBV7-2	TRBJ1-3	NA	CASSPRGVLRNTIYF	TGTGCCAGCAGCCCTCGGGGGGTCTTAAGAAACACCATATATTTT
NA	TRBV7-9	TRBJ1-2	NA	CASSGSNYGYTF	TGTGCCAGCAGCGGGAGTAACTATGGCTACACCTTC
NA	TRBV4-1	TRBJ1-1	NA	CASSQSTARRVTEAFF	TGCGCCAGCAGCCAATCGACAGCCCGACGGGTCACTGAAGCTTTCTTT
NA	TRBV9	TRBJ1-4	NA	CASNLGSNNEKLFF	TGTGCCAGCAACTTGGGGAGTAATAATGAAAAACTGTTTTTT
TRBD2	TRBV5-1	TRBJ2-1	NA	CASSWTSGNNEQFF	TGCGCCAGCAGCTGGACTAGCGGGAACAATGAGCAGTTCTTC
TRBD1	TRBV30	TRBJ1-3	NA	CAWTFWTGSENTIYF	TGTGCCTGGACTTTTTGGACAGGGAGCGAAAACACCATATATTTT
TRBD1	TRBV10-2	TRBJ1-5	NA	CASSGSWTGISNQPQHF	TGCGCCAGCAGTGGGTCGTGGACAGGGATCAGCAATCAGCCCCAGCATTTT